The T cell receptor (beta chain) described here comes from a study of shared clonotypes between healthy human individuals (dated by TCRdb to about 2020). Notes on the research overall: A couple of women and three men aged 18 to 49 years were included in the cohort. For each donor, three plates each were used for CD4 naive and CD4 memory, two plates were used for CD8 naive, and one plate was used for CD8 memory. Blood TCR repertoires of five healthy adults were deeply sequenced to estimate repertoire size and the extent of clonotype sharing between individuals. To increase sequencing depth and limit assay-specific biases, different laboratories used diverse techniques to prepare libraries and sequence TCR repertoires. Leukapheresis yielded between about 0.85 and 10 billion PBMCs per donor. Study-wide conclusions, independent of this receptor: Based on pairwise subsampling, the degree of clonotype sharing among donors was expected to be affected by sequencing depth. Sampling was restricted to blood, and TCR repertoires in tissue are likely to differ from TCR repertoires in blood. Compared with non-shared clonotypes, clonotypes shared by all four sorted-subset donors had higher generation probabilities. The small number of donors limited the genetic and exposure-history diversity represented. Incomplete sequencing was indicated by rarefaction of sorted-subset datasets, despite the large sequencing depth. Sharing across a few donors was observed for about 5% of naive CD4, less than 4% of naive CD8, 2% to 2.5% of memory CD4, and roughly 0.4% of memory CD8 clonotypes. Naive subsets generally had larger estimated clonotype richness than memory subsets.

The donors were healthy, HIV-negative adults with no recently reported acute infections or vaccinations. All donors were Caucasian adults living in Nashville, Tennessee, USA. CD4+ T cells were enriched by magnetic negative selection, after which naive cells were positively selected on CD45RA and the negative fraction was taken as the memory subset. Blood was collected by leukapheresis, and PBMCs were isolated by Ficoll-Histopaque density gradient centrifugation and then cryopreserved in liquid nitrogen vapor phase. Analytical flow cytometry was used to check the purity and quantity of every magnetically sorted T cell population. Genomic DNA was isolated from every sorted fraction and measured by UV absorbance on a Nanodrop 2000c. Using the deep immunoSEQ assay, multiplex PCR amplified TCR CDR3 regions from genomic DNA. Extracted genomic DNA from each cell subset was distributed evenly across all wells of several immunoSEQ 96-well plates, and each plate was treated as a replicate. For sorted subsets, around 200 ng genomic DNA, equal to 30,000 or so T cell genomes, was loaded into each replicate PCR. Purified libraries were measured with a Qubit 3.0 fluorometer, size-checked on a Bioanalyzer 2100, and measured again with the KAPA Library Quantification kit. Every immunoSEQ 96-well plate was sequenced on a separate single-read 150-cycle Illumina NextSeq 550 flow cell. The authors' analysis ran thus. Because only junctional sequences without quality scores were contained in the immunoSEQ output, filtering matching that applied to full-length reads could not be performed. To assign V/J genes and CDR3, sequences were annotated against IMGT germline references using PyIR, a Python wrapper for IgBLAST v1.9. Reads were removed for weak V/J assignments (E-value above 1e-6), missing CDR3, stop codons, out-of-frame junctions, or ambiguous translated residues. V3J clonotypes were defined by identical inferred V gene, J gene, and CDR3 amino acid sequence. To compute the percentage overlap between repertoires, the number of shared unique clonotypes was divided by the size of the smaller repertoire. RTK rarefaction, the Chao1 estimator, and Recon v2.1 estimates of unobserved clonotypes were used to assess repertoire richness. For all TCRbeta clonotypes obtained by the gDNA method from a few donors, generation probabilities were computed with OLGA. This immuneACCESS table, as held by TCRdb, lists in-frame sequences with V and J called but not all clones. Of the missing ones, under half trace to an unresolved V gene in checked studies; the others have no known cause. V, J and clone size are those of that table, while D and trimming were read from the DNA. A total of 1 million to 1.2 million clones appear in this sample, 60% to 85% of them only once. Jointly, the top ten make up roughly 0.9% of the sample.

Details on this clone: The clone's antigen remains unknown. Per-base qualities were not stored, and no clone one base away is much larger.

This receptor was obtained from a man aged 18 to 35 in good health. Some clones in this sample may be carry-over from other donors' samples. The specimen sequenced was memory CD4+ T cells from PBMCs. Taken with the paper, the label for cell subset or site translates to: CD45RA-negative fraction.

The nucleotide sequence is TGTGCCAGCAGCGTAGGGGGGAATGAGCAGTTCTTC. Translated, this is CASSVGGNEQFF. The chain couples TRBV11-3 to TRBJ2-1; the D element could tentatively be TRBD1 or TRBD2, as 6 bases agree for each. From its cysteine to its phenylalanine, the CDR3 spans 12 amino acids. The sequence is cut down to CDR3 DNA, 36 bases in frame from base 1. Trimming at the junction amounts to 5 bases on V and 7 bases on J, and the germline ends lie 9 bases apart. CDR1 and CDR2 are read off the germline V gene as SGHNT and YENEEA.